This T cell receptor beta chain was recorded in a study of Ad26.COV2.S vaccination and SARS-CoV-2 variants. Study conclusions and caveats: Reportedly, spike-specific CD8+ and CD4+ T cell responses achieved substantial breadth once vaccination had taken place. Spike-specific TCR breadth ran higher among vaccine recipients than placebo recipients.

Treatment here: 19 received Ad26.COV2.S at low or high dose, single or two shots; 5 received placebo; per-sample allocation not given. Samples came from day 63 after the first vaccine or placebo injection. The table lists this clone with a few counts. Its specificity is unknown. Produced via immunoSEQ multiplex PCR; TCRdb's table is partial and in-frame only. The data show about 680,000 clones, approximately 88% seen once. The source material was peripheral blood, sampled in a trial of Ad26.COV2.S vaccine versus placebo. This clonotype originated in a person aged 18-60 years who received the Ad26.COV2.S COVID-19 vaccine or a placebo.

The CDR3 DNA reads TGTGCCAGCAGCTCGGGCAGGGACTCCTACAATGAGCAGTTCTTC. Its translation is CASSSGRDSYNEQFF. This chain joins TRBV5-8 and TRBJ2-1; D may be TRBD1 (5 bases). Trimming left V 3 bases short and J 0 bases short, with 10 bases between. Germline V lookup: CDR1 SGHTS, CDR2 YDEGEE. This CDR3 spans 15 amino acids. The full variable domain, completed using reference TRBV5-8 and TRBJ2-1, is EAGVTQSPTHLIKTRGQQATLRCSPISGHTSVYWYQQALGLGLQFLLWYDEGEERNRGNFPPRFSGRQFPNYSSELNVNALELEDSALYLCASSSGRDSYNEQFFGPGTRLTVL.